The text below deals with one T cell receptor beta chain. Its specificity is unknown. CDR1 and CDR2 from the germline V gene are ENHRY and SYGVKD. The CDR3 covers 13 residues. Between the trimmed V and J ends, which lost 0 bases and 5 bases, there was a span of 7 bases. Via MiXCR, TCRdb re-called the 5' RACE reads, giving one row per CDR3 protein. This table holds around 110,000 distinct CDR3 sequences, 9.5% to 15% found once. The data stem from a study of T-cell memory formation after mild COVID-19. Study-wide results and limits: Shrinking CD4+ clones resided mostly in CM and EM, and CD8+ ones in EMRA. Confirmation of SARS-CoV-2 specificity was lacking for second-wave clones peaking day 37.

The sequenced sample was PBMCs or a T cell subset sorted from them (not recorded which). This sequence was found in an adult woman who had mild COVID-19 (a few samples of this study predate the infection). Cell type and time point are not known. The chain uses TRBV10-3 and TRBJ1-2; no definite D call. CDR3 coding DNA: TGTGCCATCAGTGAGTCCACCAGTTATGGCTACACCTTC. Protein product: CAISESTSYGYTF.